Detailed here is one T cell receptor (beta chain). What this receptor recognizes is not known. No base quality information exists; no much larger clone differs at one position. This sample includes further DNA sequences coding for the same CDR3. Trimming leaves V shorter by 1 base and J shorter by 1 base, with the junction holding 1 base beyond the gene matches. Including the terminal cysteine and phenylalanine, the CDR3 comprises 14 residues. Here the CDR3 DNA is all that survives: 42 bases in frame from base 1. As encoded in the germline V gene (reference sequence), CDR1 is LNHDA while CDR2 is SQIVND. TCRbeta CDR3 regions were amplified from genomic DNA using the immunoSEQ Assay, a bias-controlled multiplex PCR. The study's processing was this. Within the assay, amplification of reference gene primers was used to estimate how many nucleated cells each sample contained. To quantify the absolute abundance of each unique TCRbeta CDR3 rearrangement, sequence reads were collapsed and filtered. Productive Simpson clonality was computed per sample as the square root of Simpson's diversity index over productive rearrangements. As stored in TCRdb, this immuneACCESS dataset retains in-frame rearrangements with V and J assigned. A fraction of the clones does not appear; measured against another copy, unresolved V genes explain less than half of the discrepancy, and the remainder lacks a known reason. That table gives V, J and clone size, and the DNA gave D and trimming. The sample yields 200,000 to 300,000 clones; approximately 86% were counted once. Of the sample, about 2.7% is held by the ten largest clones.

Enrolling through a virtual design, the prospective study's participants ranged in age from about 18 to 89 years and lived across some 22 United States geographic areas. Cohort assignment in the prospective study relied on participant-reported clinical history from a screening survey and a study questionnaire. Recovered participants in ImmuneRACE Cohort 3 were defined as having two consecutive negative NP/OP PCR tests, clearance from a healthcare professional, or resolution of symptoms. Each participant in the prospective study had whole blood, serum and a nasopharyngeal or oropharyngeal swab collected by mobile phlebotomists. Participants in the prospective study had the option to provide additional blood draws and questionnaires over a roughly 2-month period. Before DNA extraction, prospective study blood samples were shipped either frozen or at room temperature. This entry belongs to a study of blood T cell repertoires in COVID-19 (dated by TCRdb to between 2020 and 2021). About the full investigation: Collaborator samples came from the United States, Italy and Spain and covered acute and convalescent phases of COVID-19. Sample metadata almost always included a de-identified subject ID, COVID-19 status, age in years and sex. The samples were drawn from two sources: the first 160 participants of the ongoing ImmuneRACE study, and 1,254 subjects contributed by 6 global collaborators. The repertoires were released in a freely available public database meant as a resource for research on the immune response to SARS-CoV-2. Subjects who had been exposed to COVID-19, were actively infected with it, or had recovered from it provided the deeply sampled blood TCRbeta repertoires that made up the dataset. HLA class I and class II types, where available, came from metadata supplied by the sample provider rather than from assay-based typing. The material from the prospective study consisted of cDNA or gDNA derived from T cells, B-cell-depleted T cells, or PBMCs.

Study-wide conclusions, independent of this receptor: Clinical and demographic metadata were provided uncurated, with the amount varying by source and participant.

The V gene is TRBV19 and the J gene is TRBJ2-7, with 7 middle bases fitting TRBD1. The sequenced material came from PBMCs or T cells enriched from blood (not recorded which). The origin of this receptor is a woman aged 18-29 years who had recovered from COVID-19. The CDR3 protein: CASSIGQGSYEQYF. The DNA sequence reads TGTGCCAGTAGTATAGGACAGGGATCCTACGAGCAGTACTTC.